The clone carrying this TCR beta chain has a handful of counts. Its antigen remains unknown. These data are taken from a study of CD8 T cells in ankylosing spondylitis. Notes on the study in general: Past research had described some motif variants in reactive arthritis synovial fluid and blood. Matched ankylosing spondylitis synovial fluid reportedly contained a significantly enriched population of disease-linked clones. In peripheral blood, disease-linked CD8+ clones occurred at relatively low frequencies. Several highly homologous variants made up a TCR beta motif, and this motif appeared characteristic of ankylosing spondylitis blood.

The germline gives CDR1 SEHNR, CDR2 FQNEAQ (reference sequence). The CDR3 has 13 amino acids. V shed 8 bases and J 7 bases; nucleotides not matched to a gene: 7. Quantitative 5'-RACE with molecular barcodes generated TCR beta libraries. TCRdb reprocessed the 5' RACE reads via MiXCR and lists one record per CDR3 protein. This table has 700,000 or so distinct CDR3 sequences, 15% to 20% appearing once. This sequence joins TRBV7-9 and TRBJ1-5, with 8 positions matching TRBD1. This TCR was recovered from a male donor with ankylosing spondylitis. The sample was blood, either unsorted or a sorted T cell fraction (not recorded which). The CDR3 protein is CASGQGAGQPQHF. The CDR3 coding sequence is TGTGCCAGCGGGCAGGGGGCGGGGCAGCCCCAGCATTTT.